This is a list of T cell receptor beta chains from one sample in a study of T cell responses to AZD1222 COVID-19 vaccine. Assay used: immunoSEQ multiplex PCR; TCRdb lists only in-frame clones, some missing. Seen here are about 130,000 clones, roughly 93% observed once, and the top ten hold approximately 3.4%. Sequenced material: peripheral blood, taken on day 0 of AZD1222 vaccination. Source of these receptors: an adult in good health. Each CDR3 is given with its conserved first and last residue. Fields, in order: CDR3 protein, D gene, V gene. The D gene is left open where the match is weak.

cdr3_aa: CASSLGLAGTYNEQFF; d_call: TRBD2; v_call: TRBV5-1
cdr3_aa: CASSQVVGALSINEKLFF; d_call: -; v_call: TRBV3-1/TRBV3-2
cdr3_aa: CASSFDPEDYGYTF; d_call: -; v_call: TRBV28
cdr3_aa: CASSIAGRVTGELFF; d_call: -; v_call: TRBV21-1
cdr3_aa: CASSFTGAGELFF; d_call: -; v_call: TRBV5-1
cdr3_aa: CATSDPRETQETQYF; d_call: -; v_call: TRBV24-1
cdr3_aa: CASSPGTGHQPQHF; d_call: TRBD1; v_call: TRBV19
cdr3_aa: CSASPPQATNTEAFF; d_call: -; v_call: TRBV20-1
cdr3_aa: CASSRIPGLAYEQYF; d_call: TRBD2; v_call: TRBV4-1
cdr3_aa: CSLKGGSGIRGDTQYF; d_call: TRBD2; v_call: TRBV29-1
cdr3_aa: CSVDPFRDGYGYTF; d_call: -; v_call: TRBV29-1
cdr3_aa: CASSELGGTEAFF; d_call: -; v_call: TRBV7-2
cdr3_aa: CASSLFGTANTEAFF; d_call: -; v_call: TRBV27
cdr3_aa: CASSLTGTPGTDTQYF; d_call: -; v_call: TRBV7-3
cdr3_aa: CASSPPSLSGNTIYF; d_call: -; v_call: TRBV6-5
cdr3_aa: CASRDRDWERAFF; d_call: -; v_call: TRBV12-3/TRBV12-4
cdr3_aa: CASSLVGTTNNEQFF; d_call: TRBD2; v_call: TRBV11-2
cdr3_aa: CSVGTFTYEQYF; d_call: -; v_call: TRBV29-1
cdr3_aa: CASSQTGTEAVYGYTF; d_call: -; v_call: TRBV4-1
cdr3_aa: CASSVAGHEQFF; d_call: -; v_call: TRBV9